The present TCR beta chain was sequenced within a study of shared clonotypes between healthy human individuals. TCRdb's copy holds only in-frame clones and misses some; the assay was immunoSEQ multiplex PCR. There are 450,000 to 500,000 clones in the sample; 75% to 85% occur only once, and over 10% lies in the top ten. Worth noting for this clone: A much larger clone is a single base away; this may be a read error.

Input material: PBMCs. The TCR comes from a middle-aged woman in good health. Some clones in this sample may be carry-over from other donors' samples.

CDR3 protein: CASTDGVIGEKLFF. The CDR3, as DNA: TGTGCCTCCACAGACGGGGTAATAGGAGAAAAACTGTTTTTT. V and J are TRBV30 and TRBJ1-4, with D unclear. The CDR3 contains 14 residues. Looked up from germline, CDR1 is GTSNPN and CDR2 is SVGIG (reference sequence). Deletions cut 7 bases from V and 8 bases from J, with 20 bases between. Based on the CDR3 plus reference TRBV30 and TRBJ1-4, the full variable domain is SQTIHQWPATLVQPVGSPLSLECTVEGTSNPNLYWYRQAAGRGLQLLFYSVGIGQISSEVPQNLSASRPQDRQFILSSKKLLLSDSGFYLCASTDGVIGEKLFFGSGTQLSVL.